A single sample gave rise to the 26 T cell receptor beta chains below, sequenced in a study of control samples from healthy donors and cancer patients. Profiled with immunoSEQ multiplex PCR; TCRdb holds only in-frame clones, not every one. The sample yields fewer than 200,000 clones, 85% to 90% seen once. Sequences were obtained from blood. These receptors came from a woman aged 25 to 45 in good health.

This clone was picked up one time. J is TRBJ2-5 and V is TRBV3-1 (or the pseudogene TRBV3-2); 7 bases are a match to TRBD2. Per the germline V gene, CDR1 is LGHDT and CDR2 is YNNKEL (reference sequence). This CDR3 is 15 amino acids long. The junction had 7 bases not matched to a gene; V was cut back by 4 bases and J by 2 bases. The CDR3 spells CASSPSSGAQETQYF. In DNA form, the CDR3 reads TGTGCCAGCAGCCCTTCTAGCGGCGCTCAAGAGACCCAGTACTTC.

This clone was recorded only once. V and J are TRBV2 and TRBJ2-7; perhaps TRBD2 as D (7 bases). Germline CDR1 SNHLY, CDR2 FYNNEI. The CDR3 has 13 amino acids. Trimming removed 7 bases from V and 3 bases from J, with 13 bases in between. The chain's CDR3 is CASKGEGHYEQYV. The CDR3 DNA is TGTGCCAGCAAAGGGGAGGGACACTACGAGCAGTACGTC.

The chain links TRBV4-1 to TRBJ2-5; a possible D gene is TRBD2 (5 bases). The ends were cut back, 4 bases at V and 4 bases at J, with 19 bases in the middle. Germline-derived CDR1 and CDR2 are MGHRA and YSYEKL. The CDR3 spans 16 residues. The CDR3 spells CASSPSPSASRETQYF. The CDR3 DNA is TGCGCCAGCAGCCCCAGCCCCTCGGCTAGCAGAGAGACCCAGTACTTC.

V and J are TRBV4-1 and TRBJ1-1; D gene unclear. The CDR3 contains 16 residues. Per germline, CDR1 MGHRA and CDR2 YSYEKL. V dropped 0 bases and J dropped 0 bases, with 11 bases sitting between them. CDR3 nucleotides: TGCGCCAGCAGCCAAGATCTGCGGCAACTGAACACTGAAGCTTTCTTT. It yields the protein CASSQDLRQLNTEAFF.

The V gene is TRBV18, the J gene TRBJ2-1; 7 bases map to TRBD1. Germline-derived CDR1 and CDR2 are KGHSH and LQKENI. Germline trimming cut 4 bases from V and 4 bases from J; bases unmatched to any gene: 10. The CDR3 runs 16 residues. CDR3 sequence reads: CASSQAGTELYNEQFF. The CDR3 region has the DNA TGTGCCAGCTCACAGGCCGGGACAGAGCTTTACAATGAGCAGTTCTTC.

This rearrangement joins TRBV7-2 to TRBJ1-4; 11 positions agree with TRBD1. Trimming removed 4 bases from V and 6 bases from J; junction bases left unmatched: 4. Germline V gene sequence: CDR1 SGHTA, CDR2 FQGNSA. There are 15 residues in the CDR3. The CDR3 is CASSSGDRGDEKLFF. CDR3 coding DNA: TGTGCCAGCAGCTCAGGGGACAGGGGGGATGAAAAACTGTTTTTT.

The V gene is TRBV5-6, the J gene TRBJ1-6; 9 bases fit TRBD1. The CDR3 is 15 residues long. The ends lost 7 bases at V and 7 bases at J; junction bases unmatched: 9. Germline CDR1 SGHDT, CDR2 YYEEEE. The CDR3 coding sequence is TGTGCCAGCCGCCATCAAGGGACAGGGAATTCACCCCTCCACTTT. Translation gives CASRHQGTGNSPLHF.

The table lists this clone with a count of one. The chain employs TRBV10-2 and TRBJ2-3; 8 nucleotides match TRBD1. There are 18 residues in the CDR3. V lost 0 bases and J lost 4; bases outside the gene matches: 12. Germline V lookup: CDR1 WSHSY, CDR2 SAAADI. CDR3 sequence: CASSESSRTGIFPDTQYF. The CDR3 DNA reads TGCGCCAGCAGTGAGTCCTCCCGGACAGGGATTTTTCCAGATACGCAGTATTTT.

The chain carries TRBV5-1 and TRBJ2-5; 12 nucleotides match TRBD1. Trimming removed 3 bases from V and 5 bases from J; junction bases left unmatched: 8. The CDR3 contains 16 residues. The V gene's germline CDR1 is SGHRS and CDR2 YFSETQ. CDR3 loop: CASSSLGTGGMETQYF. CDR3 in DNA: TGCGCCAGCAGCTCCCTCGGGACAGGGGGCATGGAGACCCAGTACTTC.

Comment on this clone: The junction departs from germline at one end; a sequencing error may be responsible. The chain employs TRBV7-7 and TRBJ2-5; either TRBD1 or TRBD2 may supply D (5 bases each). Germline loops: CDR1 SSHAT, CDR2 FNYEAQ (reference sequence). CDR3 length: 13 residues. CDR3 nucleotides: TGTGCTAGCAGCTTGAGGGGTCAAGAGACCCAGTACTTC. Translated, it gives CASSLRGQETQYF.

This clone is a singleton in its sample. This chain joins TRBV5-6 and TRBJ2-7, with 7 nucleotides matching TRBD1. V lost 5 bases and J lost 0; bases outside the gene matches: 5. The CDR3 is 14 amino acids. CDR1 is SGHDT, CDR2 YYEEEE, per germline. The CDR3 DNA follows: TGTGCCAGCAGAGAGACAGGGTACTCCTACGAGCAGTACTTC. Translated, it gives CASRETGYSYEQYF.

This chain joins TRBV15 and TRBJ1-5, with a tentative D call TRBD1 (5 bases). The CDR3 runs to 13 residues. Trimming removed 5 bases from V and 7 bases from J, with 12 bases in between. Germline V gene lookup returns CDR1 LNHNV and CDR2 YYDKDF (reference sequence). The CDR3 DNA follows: TGTGCCACCAGCGAGGGGATTTTGCAGCCCCAGCATTTT. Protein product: CATSEGILQPQHF.

The CDR3 loop reads CASSRAGELTIYF. The CDR3 nucleotides are TGCGCCAGCAGCAGGGCAGGCGAACTCACCATATATTTT. The V gene is TRBV5-1, the J gene TRBJ1-3, with no clear D. The CDR3 has 13 residues. V was clipped by 4 bases and J by 9 bases, with 14 bases between them. Germline lookup yields CDR1 SGHRS and CDR2 YFSETQ. Using reference TRBV5-1 and TRBJ1-3 for the parts outside the CDR3, the full variable domain is KAGVTQTPRYLIKTRGQQVTLSCSPISGHRSVSWYQQTPGQGLQFLFEYFSETQRNKGNFPGRFSGRQFSNSRSEMNVSTLELGDSALYLCASSRAGELTIYFGEGSWLTVV.

Here the CDR3 DNA reads TGTGCCAGTAGTGAGGGGAGGCCCTACGAGCAGTACTTC. Translation: CASSEGRPYEQYF. This chain joins TRBV19 and TRBJ2-7, with D tentatively TRBD2 (6 bases). Germline loops: CDR1 LNHDA, CDR2 SQIVND (reference sequence). This CDR3 has 13 residues. V gave up 5 bases and J gave up 2 bases, with 10 bases separating them.

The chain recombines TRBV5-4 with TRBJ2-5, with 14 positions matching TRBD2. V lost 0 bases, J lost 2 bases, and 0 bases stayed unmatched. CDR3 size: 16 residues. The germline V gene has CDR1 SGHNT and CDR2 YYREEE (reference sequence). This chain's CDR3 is CASSLGLAGGQETQYF. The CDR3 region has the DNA TGTGCCAGCAGCTTGGGACTAGCGGGGGGGCAAGAGACCCAGTACTTC. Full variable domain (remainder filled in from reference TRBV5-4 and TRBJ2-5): ETGVTQSPTHLIKTRGQQVTLRCSSQSGHNTVSWYQQALGQGPQFIFQYYREEENGRGNFPPRFSGLQFPNYSSELNVNALELDDSALYLCASSLGLAGGQETQYFGPGTRLLVL.

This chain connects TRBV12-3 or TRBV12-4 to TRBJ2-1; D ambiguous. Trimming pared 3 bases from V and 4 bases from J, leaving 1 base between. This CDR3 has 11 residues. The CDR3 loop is CASSFYNEQFF. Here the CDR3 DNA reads TGTGCCAGCAGTTTTTACAATGAGCAGTTCTTC.

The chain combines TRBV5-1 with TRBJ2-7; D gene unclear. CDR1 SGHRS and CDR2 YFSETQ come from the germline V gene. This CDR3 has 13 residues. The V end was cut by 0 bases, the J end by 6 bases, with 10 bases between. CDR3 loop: CASSLGLGSEQYV. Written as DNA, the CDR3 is TGCGCCAGCAGCTTGGGATTGGGTTCCGAGCAGTACGTC.

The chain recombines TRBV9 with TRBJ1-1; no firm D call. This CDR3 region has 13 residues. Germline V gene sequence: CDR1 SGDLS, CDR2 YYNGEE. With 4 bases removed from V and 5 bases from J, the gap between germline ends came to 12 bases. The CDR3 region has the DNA TGTGCCAGCAGCTTCGAGGTACGGACTGAAGCTTTCTTT. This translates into CASSFEVRTEAFF. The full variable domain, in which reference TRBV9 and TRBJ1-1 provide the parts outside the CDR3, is DSGVTQTPKHLITATGQRVTLRCSPRSGDLSVYWYQQSLDQGLQFLIQYYNGEERAKGNILERFSAQQFPDLHSELNLSSLELGDSALYFCASSFEVRTEAFFGQGTRLTVV.

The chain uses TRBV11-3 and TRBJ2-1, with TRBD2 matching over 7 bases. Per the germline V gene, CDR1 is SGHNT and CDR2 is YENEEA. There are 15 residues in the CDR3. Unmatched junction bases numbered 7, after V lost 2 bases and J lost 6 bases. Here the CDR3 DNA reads TGTGCCAGCAGCTTAAGAGCGGGAAGCGGCAATGAGCAGTTCTTC. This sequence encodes CASSLRAGSGNEQFF. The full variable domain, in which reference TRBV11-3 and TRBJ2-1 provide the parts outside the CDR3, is EAGVVQSPRYKIIEKKQPVAFWCNPISGHNTLYWYLQNLGQGPELLIRYENEEAVDDSQLPKDRFSAERLKGVDSTLKIQPAELGDSAVYLCASSLRAGSGNEQFFGPGTRLTVL.

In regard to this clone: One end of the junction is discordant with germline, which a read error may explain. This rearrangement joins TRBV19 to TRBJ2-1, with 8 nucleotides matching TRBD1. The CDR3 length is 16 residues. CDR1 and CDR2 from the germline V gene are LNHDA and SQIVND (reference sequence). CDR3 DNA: TGTACCAGTAGCCAAGGGACAGGTGGTAAATACAATGAGCAGTTCTTC. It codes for CTSSQGTGGKYNEQFF. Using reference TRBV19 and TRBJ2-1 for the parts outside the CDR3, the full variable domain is DGGITQSPKYLFRKEGQNVTLSCEQNLNHDAMYWYRQDPGQGLRLIYYSQIVNDFQKGDIAEGYSVSREKKESFPLTVTSAQKNPTAFYLCTSSQGTGGKYNEQFFGPGTRLTVL.

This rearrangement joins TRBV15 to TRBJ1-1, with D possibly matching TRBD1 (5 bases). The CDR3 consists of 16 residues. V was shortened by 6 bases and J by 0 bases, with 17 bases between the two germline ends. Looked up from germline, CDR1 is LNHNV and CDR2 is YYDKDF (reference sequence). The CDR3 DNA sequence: TGTGCCACCAGAAGGGACCGCGAGAAGATGAACACTGAAGCTTTCTTT. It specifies CATRRDREKMNTEAFF.

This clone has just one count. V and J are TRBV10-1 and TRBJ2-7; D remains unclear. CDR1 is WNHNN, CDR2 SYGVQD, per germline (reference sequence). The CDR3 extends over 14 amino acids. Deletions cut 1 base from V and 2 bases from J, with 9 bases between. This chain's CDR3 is CASSEYPRTYEQYV. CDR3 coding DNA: TGCGCCAGCAGTGAGTATCCCAGGACCTACGAGCAGTACGTC.

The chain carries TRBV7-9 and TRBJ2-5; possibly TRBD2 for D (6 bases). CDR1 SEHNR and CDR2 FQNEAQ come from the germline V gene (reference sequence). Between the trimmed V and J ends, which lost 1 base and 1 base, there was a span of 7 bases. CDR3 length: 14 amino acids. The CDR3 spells CASSLGLGQETQYF. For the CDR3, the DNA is TGTGCCAGCAGCTTAGGACTAGGCCAAGAGACCCAGTACTTC.

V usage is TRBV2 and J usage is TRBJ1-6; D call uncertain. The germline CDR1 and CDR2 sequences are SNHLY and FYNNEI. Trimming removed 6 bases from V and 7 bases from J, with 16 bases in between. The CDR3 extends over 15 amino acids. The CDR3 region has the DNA TGTGCCAGCAGCGGGCAGGCCAGGCGAAATTCACCCCTCCACTTT. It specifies CASSGQARRNSPLHF.

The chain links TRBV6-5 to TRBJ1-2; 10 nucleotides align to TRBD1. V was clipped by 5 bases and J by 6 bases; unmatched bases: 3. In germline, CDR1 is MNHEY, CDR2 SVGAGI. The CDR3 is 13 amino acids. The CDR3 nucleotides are TGTGCCAGCAGTCGGGACAGGGGTCATGGCTACACCTTC. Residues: CASSRDRGHGYTF.

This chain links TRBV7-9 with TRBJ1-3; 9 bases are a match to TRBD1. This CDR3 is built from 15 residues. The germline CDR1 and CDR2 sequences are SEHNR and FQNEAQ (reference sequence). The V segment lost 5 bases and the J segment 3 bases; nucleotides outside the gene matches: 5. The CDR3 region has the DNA TGTGCCAGCAGCGGGGACAGGGAGTATGGAAACACCATATATTTT. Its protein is CASSGDREYGNTIYF.